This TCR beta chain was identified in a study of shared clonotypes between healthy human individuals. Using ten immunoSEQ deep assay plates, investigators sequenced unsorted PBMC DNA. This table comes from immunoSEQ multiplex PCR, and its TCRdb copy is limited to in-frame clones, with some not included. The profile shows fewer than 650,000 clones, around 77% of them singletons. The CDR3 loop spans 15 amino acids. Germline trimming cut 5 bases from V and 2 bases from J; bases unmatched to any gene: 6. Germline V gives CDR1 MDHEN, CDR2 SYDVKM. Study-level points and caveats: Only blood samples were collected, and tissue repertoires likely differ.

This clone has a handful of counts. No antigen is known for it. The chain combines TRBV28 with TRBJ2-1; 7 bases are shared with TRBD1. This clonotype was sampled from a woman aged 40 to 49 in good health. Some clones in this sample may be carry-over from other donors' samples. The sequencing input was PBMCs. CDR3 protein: CASSDTGEPYNEQFF. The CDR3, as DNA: TGTGCCAGCAGTGATACAGGGGAACCCTACAATGAGCAGTTCTTC.